This T cell receptor (beta chain) emerged from a study of CD8+ T cells in alopecia areata. The overall study: Treated patients swallowed 5 to 10 mg of oral tofacitinib twice daily.

CDR1 is SGDLS, CDR2 YYNGEE, per germline. V was shortened by 4 bases and J by 5 bases, with 18 bases between the two germline ends. This CDR3 has 15 amino acids. Treatment in this sample: oral pan-JAK inhibitor, 5-10 mg twice daily. It was cDNA, reverse transcribed from extracted RNA, that served as the sequencing template. TCRdb keeps only in-frame clones here, not all; method: immunoSEQ multiplex PCR. The profile covers 110,000 or so clones, with less than 60% appearing a single time and 3% to 3.5% taken by the ten largest. This clone was observed a single time. V usage is TRBV9 and J usage is TRBJ2-5, with D perhaps being TRBD1 or TRBD2 (6 bases each). The sample here was CD4+ T cells sorted from blood, taken at week 24, from a patient treated with tofacitinib. The source is a human donor with alopecia areata. The CDR3 spells CASSSYGGTVETQYF. The CDR3 DNA follows: TGTGCCAGCAGCTCCTACGGGGGCACCGTGGAGACCCAGTACTTC.